This T cell receptor beta chain was identified during a study of tumor-infiltrating T cells and Merkel cell polyomavirus (dated 2017 in TCRdb). In the study overall: CD8+ T cells specific for the Merkel cell polyomavirus KLL epitope were examined in Merkel cell carcinoma patients. Varying disease stages were represented at patient presentation, and patients were followed for a median of approximately 2.5 years (range 1.1 to 6.0 years). The therapies patients received were varied and non-standardized, including chemotherapy, radiation and immunotherapies. TRB sequencing covered KLL-tetramer-sorted cells from blood or tumor-infiltrating lymphocytes in approximately 14 samples, plus 12 matched whole-tumor samples. Most whole-tumor samples were obtained as 25-micron curls cut from formalin-fixed, paraffin-embedded tissue blocks. Of all the tumor samples in the study, one was a frozen nodal tumor digest and another was a flash-frozen core biopsy of a metastasis. What the research found in general, with its limitations: The small sample size of the study (n ≈ 13 patients) is a limitation. More unique KLL-specific clonotypes in tumors (roughly 5-108 vs 0-3) was associated with a significant MCC-specific survival advantage (P = 0.0051). Significantly improved MCC-specific survival was associated with a higher fraction of KLL-specific T cells within tumors (1.9-18% versus roughly 0-0.14%). KLL-specific TRB repertoires were diverse and mostly private, with just one public clonotype, shared by two patients, among 397 unique sequences. The study examined just one viral epitope, so T cells targeting other Merkel cell polyomavirus epitopes were not captured.

The library was prepared using the immunoSEQ multiplex PCR assay. Adaptive Biotechnologies (Seattle, WA) carried out the genomic DNA extraction, TRB sequencing and normalization. In the original analysis: To compute clonality, the Shannon entropy of productive TRB sequences was normalized by log2 of unique productive sequences and then subtracted from one. KLL-specific clonotypes in tumors were identified by matching TCRbeta CDR3 amino acid sequences to those from the tetramer-sorted sample of each patient. As stored in TCRdb, this immuneACCESS dataset retains in-frame rearrangements with V and J assigned. A fraction of the clones does not appear; measured against another copy, unresolved V genes explain less than half of the discrepancy, and the remainder lacks a known reason. That table gives V, J and clone size, and the DNA gave D and trimming. For this sample the table gives about 25,000 clones, of which roughly 87% were detected only once. Around 2.8% of the sample is held by the ten biggest clonotypes.

By immunohistochemistry, the tumors of all patients showed robust positive staining for Merkel cell polyomavirus Large T antigen. The study included about 13 Merkel cell carcinoma patients whose blood and/or cultured TIL contained robust KLL-tetramer+ populations exceeding 0.04% of CD8+ T cells. All patients were identified as Caucasian, and a median age of 65 years (range roughly 45 to 80 years) was recorded. Lymph node tumors were analyzed for patients with unknown primaries who presented with nodal disease, or when there was not enough primary tissue. As regards this clone: Its antigen is still unknown. No qualities accompany the bases; no much larger clone lies one base away.

Reading the germline V gene gives CDR1 SNHLY and CDR2 FYNNEI. Compared with germline, V lacks 6 bases and J lacks 0 bases; bases without a gene match: 13. The CDR3, from cysteine to phenylalanine, totals 18 residues. Solely the CDR3 DNA is kept, with 54 bases framed from the first base. The chain employs TRBV2 and TRBJ2-1, with TRBD2 matching 8 junction bases. The clonotype was recovered from a man aged 50 to 60 with Merkel cell carcinoma. Specimen: lymph node tissue. The CDR3 in this case is CASRLAGGHFNSYNEQFF. The DNA is as follows: TGTGCCAGCAGATTGGCGGGGGGACATTTTAACTCCTACAATGAGCAGTTCTTC.